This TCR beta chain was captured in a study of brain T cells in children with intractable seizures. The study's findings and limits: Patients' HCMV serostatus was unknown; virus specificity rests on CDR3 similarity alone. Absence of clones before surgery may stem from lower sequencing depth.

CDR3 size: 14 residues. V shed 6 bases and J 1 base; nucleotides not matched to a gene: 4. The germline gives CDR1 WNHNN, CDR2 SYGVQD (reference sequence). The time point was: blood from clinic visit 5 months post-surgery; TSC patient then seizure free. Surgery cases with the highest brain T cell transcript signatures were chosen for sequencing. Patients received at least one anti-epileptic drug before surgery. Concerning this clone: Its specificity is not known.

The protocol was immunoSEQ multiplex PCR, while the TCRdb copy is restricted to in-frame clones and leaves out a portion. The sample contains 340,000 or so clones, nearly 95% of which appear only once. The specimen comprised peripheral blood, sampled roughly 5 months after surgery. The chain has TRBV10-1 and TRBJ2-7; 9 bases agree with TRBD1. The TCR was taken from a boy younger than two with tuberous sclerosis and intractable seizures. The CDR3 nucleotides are TGCGCCAGCAGCCGGACAGGGGCATCCTACGAGCAGTACTTC. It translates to CASSRTGASYEQYF.